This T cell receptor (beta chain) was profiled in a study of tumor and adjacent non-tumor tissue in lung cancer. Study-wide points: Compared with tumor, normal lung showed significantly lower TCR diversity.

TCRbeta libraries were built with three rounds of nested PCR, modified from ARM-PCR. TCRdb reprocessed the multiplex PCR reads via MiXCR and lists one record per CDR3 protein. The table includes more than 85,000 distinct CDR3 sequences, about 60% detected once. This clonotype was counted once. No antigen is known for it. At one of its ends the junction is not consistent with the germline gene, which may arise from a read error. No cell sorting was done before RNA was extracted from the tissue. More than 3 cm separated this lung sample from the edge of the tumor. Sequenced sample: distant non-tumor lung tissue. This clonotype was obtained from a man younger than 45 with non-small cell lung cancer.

This CDR3 is CVSSDTANYGFTF. The CDR3 DNA reads as TGTGTCAGCAGCGATACAGCTAACTATGGCTTCACCTTC. The chain has TRBV11-2 and TRBJ1-2; D unresolved. CDR3 length equals 13 residues. Germline V gene sequence: CDR1 SGHAT, CDR2 FQNNGV.